This T cell receptor beta chain came from a study of post-analysis software for immune sequencing data (dated by TCRdb to the mid-2010s). For context, the study as a whole: Recorded disease courses included relapsing-remitting, secondary progressive and progressive-relapsing multiple sclerosis, with some patients lacking subtype annotation. The patient repertoires were compared against some twelve previously published healthy control repertoires obtained from donors aged 6 to 25 years. A subset of samples was prepared in parallel using single-end sample barcoding, then pooled and co-amplified after Illumina adapter ligation.

Points on this clonotype: Its antigen has not been determined. It has no much larger one-base neighbor in the sample; base qualities were not kept.

Beyond this particular receptor, the publication reports: A handful of TRBV segments, including TRBV5-6, TRBV5-1 and TRBV20-1, were significantly more frequent in patients than controls. The multiple sclerosis patient group was slightly younger than the control group. Significantly lower normalized Chao1 diversity was found in multiple sclerosis patients than in controls, suggesting substantial peripheral T-cell clonal expansion. Strong co-clustering of samples prepared in the same batch was shown by direct clustering with F measure, prompting a batch-effect correction.

The CDR3 numbers 15 residues from cysteine through phenylalanine. CDR3 DNA only is kept here, 45 bases in frame from base 1. Looking up the germline V gene yields CDR1 SGHRS and CDR2 YFSETQ. Trimming leaves V shorter by 6 bases and J shorter by 1 base, with the junction holding 7 bases beyond the gene matches. To demonstrate the VDJtools post-analysis software, TCR beta repertoires were profiled from the peripheral blood of 13 young patients with multiple sclerosis. The multiple sclerosis patients were children and adolescents between roughly 6 and 16 years of age. Library preparation was by PCR. The data were produced on an Illumina HiSeq 2500. To reduce PCR and sequencing biases, unique molecular identifiers were built into the TCR beta cDNA libraries. Roughly 0.5 million cDNA molecules were obtained per 1 to 10 million input T cells, so each molecule approximated one T cell. The patient libraries were prepared and sequenced with the same protocol used for the earlier healthy control dataset. Within a given batch, samples were prepared together, multiplexed and sequenced on the same HiSeq lane. Per the authors' processing: Raw barcoded reads were processed with MIGEC, discarding single-read molecular identifier groups before consensus assembly and CDR3 extraction. Clonotype tables were post-analysed with VDJtools, normalizing diversity by down-sampling all datasets to the smallest sample size. To correct batch-related cross-sample contamination, repertoire overlap clustering matched CDR3 amino acid sequences but not nucleotide sequences. The public reads were reprocessed in TCRdb via fastp at Q25 and MiXCR, keeping in-frame beta chains. Rows merge per CDR3 protein into single entries with the most common DNA and genes. It is TCRdb's table, rather than the study itself, that gives the V and J calls and clone size. In all, the sample holds 600,000 to 700,000 distinct CDR3 sequences, and around 60% of those were seen once. The ten top clones hold about 11% of the sample.

The sample consisted of blood. This receptor was obtained from a girl aged 2 to 9 with multiple sclerosis. Recombination joined TRBV5-1 with TRBJ2-5; the central 9 bases match TRBD1. The CDR3 here reads CASIPDRGGQETQYF. At the DNA level, the sequence is TGCGCCAGCATCCCGGACAGGGGTGGCCAAGAGACCCAGTACTTC.